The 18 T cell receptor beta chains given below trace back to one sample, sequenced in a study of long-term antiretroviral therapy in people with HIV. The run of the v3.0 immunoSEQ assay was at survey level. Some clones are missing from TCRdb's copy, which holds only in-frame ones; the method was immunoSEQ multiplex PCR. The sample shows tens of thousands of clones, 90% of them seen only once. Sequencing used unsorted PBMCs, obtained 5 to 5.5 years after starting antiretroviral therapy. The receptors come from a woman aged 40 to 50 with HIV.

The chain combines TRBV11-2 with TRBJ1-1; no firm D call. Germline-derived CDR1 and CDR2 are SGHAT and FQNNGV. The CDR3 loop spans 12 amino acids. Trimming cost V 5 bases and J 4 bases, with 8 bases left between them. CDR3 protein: CASSRDGTEAFF. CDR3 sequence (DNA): TGTGCCAGCAGCCGCGACGGCACTGAAGCTTTCTTT.

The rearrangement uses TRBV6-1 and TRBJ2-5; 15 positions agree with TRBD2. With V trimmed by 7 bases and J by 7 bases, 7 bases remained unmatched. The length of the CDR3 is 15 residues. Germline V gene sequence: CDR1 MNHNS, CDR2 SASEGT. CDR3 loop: CASIRTSGGAMTQYF. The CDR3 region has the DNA TGTGCCAGCATCCGGACTAGCGGGGGGGCCATGACCCAGTACTTC.

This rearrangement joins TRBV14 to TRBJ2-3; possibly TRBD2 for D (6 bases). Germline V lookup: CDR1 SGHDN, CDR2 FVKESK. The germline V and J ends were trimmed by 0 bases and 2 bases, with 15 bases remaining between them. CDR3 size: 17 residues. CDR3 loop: CASSQERAAGNTDTQYF. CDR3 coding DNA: TGTGCCAGCAGCCAAGAGCGGGCAGCGGGTAACACAGATACGCAGTATTTT.

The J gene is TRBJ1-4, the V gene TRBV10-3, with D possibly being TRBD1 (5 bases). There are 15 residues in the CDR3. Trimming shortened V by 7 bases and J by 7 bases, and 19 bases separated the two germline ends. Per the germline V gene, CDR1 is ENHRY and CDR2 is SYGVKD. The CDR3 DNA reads TGTGCCATCACCGATTCCTCGACAGTAAGTGAAAAACTGTTTTTT. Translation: CAITDSSTVSEKLFF.

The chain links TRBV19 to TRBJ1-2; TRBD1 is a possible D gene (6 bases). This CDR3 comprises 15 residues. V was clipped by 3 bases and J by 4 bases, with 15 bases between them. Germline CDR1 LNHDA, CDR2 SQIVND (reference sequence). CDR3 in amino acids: CASSMGQGLGYGYTF. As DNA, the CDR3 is TGTGCCAGTAGTATGGGGCAGGGGCTGGGCTATGGCTACACCTTC.

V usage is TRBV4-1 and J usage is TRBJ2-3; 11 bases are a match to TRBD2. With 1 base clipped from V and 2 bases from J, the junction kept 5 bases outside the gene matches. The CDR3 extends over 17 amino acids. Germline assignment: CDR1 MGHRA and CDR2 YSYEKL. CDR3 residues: CASSQGGTSGFTDTQYF. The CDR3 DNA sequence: TGCGCCAGCAGCCAAGGGGGGACTAGCGGATTCACAGATACGCAGTATTTT.

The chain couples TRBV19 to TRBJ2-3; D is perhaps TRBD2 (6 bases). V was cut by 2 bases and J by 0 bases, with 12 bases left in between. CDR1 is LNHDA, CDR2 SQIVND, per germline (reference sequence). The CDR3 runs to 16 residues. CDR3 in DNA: TGTGCCAGTAGTATACGGCCTAGCGTTAGCACAGATACGCAGTATTTT. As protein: CASSIRPSVSTDTQYF.

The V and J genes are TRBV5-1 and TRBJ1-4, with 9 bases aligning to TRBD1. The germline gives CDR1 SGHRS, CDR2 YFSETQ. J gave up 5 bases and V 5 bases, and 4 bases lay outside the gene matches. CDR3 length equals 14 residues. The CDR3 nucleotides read TGCGCCAGCAGTGTGGGACAGGGAAATGAAAAACTGTTTTTT. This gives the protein CASSVGQGNEKLFF.

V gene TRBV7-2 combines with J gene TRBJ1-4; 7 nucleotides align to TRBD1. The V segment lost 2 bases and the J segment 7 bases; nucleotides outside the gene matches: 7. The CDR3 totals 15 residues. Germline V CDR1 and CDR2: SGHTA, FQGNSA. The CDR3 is CASSLRGGRGEKLFF. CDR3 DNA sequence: TGTGCCAGCAGCTTAAGAGGGGGCAGGGGTGAAAAACTGTTTTTT.

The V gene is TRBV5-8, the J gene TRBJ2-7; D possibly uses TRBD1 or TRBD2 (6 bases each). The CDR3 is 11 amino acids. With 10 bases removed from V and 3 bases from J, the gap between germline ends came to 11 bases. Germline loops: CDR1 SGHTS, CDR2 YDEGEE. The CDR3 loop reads CAGGTLYEQYF. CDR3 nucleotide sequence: TGTGCCGGGGGGACACTCTACGAGCAGTACTTC.

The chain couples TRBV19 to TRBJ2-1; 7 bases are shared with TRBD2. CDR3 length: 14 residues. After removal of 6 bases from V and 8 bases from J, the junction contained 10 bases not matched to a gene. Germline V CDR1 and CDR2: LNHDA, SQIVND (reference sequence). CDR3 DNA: TGTGCCAGTAGGGCGGGAGAAGTGATCGATGAGCAGTTCTTC. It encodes CASRAGEVIDEQFF. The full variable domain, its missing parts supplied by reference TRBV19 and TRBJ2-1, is DGGITQSPKYLFRKEGQNVTLSCEQNLNHDAMYWYRQDPGQGLRLIYYSQIVNDFQKGDIAEGYSVSREKKESFPLTVTSAQKNPTAFYLCASRAGEVIDEQFFGPGTRLTVL.

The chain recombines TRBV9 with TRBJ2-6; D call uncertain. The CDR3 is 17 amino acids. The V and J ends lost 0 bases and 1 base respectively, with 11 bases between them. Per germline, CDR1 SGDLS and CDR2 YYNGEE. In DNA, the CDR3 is TGTGCCAGCAGCGTAGAGGCAGGTCTATCTGGGGCCAACGTCCTGACTTTC. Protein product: CASSVEAGLSGANVLTF.

The CDR3 coding sequence is TGTGCCTGGAGCCCGTCGACTTTAGGGGGACAGCCCCAGCATTTT. As protein: CAWSPSTLGGQPQHF. This chain uses TRBV30 with TRBJ1-5, with D perhaps TRBD1 (6 bases). This CDR3 is 15 amino acids long. Germline V lookup: CDR1 GTSNPN, CDR2 SVGIG (reference sequence). V lost 3 bases and J 7 bases, leaving 19 bases between the germline ends.

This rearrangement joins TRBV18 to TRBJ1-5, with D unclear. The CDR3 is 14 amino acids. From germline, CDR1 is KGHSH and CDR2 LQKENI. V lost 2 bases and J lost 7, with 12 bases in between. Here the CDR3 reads CASSPVRLGQPQHF. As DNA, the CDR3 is TGTGCCAGCTCACCAGTCAGGCTGGGGCAGCCCCAGCATTTT.

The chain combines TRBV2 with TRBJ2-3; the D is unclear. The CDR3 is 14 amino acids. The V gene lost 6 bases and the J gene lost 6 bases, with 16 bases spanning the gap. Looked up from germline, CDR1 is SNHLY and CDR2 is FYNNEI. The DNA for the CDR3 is TGTGCCAGCAGCCGAGGAACGCCCGGCGATACGCAGTATTTT. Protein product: CASSRGTPGDTQYF.

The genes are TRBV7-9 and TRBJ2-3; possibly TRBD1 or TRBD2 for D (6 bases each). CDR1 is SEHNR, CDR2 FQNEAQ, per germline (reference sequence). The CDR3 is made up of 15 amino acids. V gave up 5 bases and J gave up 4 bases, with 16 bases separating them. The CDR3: CASSQLGGIADTQYF. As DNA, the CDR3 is TGTGCCAGCAGCCAACTAGGGGGGATCGCAGATACGCAGTATTTT.

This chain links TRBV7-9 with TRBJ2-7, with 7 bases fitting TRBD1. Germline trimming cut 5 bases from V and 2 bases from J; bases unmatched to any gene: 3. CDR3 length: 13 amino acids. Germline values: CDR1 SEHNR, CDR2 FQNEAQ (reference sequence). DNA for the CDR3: TGTGCCAGCAGCGCCACAGGGGCCTACGAGCAGTACTTC. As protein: CASSATGAYEQYF.

The CDR3 spells CASSLAVASGGADTQYF. CDR3 sequence (DNA): TGTGCCAGCAGCTTGGCGGTCGCTAGCGGGGGGGCAGATACGCAGTATTTT. The chain uses TRBV5-4 and TRBJ2-3, with TRBD2 matching over 12 bases. Germline CDR1 SGHNT, CDR2 YYREEE (reference sequence). The V segment lost 0 bases and the J segment 4 bases; nucleotides outside the gene matches: 6. The CDR3 consists of 17 residues.